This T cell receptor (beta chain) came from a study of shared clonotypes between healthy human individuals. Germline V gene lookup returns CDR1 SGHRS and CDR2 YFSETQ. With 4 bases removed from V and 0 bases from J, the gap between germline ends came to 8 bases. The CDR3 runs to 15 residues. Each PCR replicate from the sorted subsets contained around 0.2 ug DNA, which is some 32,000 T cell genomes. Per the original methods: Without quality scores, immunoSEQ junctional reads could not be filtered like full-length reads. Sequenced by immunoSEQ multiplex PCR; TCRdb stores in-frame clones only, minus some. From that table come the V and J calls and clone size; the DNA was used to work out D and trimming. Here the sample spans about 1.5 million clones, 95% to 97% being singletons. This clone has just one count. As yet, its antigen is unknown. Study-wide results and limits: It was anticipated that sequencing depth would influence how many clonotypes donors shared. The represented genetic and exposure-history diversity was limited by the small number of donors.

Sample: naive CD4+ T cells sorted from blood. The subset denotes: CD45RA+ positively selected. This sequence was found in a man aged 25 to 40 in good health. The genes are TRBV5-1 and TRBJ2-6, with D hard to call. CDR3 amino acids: CASSPLSSGANVLTF. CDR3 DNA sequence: TGCGCCAGCAGCCCACTTAGCTCTGGGGCCAACGTCCTGACTTTC.